The 21 T cell receptor beta chains in this list originate from one sample, sequenced in a study of post-analysis software for immune sequencing data. Overall study results and limits: Patients carried several TRBV segments more frequently than controls did, and TRBV5-6, TRBV5-1 and TRBV20-1 were among them.

No antigen has been identified for these receptors. Researchers reported that TCR beta cDNA libraries carried unique molecular identifiers. In TCRdb, the PCR reads were re-called with MiXCR into one record per CDR3 protein. This sample yields about half a million distinct CDR3 sequences, of which approximately 45% are seen a single time; around 10% belongs to the top ten. Material for sequencing was blood. These receptors were obtained from a girl aged 10-17 years with multiple sclerosis.

This clonotype occurred many times. The chain uses TRBV28 and TRBJ2-5; 8 positions agree with TRBD1. CDR3 size: 14 residues. V lost 8 bases and J lost 4; bases outside the gene matches: 9. Germline CDR1 reads MDHEN; CDR2 reads SYDVKM. This chain's CDR3 is CASGGDRRGETQYF. The DNA for the CDR3 is TGTGCCAGCGGAGGGGACAGGCGGGGAGAGACCCAGTACTTC.

This clonotype has a handful of counts. The chain employs TRBV4-3 and TRBJ2-7; no clear D. The CDR3 extends over 13 amino acids. Trimming stripped 1 base from V and 4 bases from J, with 8 bases between. The germline gives CDR1 LGHNA, CDR2 YSLEER. CDR3 DNA: TGCGCCAGCAGCCAAGGGCGGCCTTACGAGCAGTACTTC. Protein sequence: CASSQGRPYEQYF.

This chain connects TRBV6-5 to TRBJ2-5; tentative D call: TRBD1 (6 bases). The J call is doubtful: the DNA matches TRBJ2-7 better. The CDR3 contains 13 residues. The V gene's germline CDR1 is MNHEY and CDR2 SVGAGI. CDR3 sequence (DNA): TGTGCCAGCAGGCCCAGGGGAGTGGCCGAGCAGTACTTC. Amino acids: CASRPRGVAEQYF.

The chain joins TRBV20-1 to TRBJ1-2; a possible D gene is TRBD1 (5 bases). V dropped 6 bases and J dropped 3 bases, with 17 bases sitting between them. Looked up from germline, CDR1 is DFQATT and CDR2 is SNEGSKA (reference sequence). The CDR3 runs 14 residues. CDR3 DNA sequence: TGCAGTGCCCCGACAGCGGCAGACTACTATGGCTACACCTTC. Translating it yields CSAPTAADYYGYTF.

The gene calls are TRBV10-3 and TRBJ2-7; the D is unclear. Germline V gene sequence: CDR1 ENHRY, CDR2 SYGVKD. The V gene lost 3 bases and the J gene lost 2 bases, with 8 bases spanning the gap. CDR3 length equals 13 residues. The CDR3 DNA follows: TGTGCCATCAGTGAACTTCCGACCTACGAGCAGTACTTC. This codes for CAISELPTYEQYF.

The V and J genes are TRBV7-9 and TRBJ2-1, with 12 bases identical to TRBD2. This CDR3 comprises 20 residues. V was clipped by 5 bases and J by 5 bases; unmatched bases: 19. Germline V lookup: CDR1 SEHNR, CDR2 FQNEAQ (reference sequence). Here the CDR3 DNA reads TGTGCCAGCAGCCGCAGCCGAATTCGGCTAGCGGGAGGGAAGGACAATGAGCAGTTCTTC. It encodes CASSRSRIRLAGGKDNEQFF.

This clonotype was found a few times. V gene TRBV20-1 combines with J gene TRBJ2-1; no clear D. Per the germline V gene, CDR1 is DFQATT and CDR2 is SNEGSKA (reference sequence). Trimming shortened V by 1 base and J by 7 bases, and 11 bases separated the two germline ends. The CDR3 runs to 13 residues. The CDR3 nucleotides read TGCAGTGCTAGAGCCCAGGTTTGGAATGAGCAGTTCTTC. This sequence encodes CSARAQVWNEQFF.

This clonotype was seen only a few times. The CDR3 protein is CASSPGLAGEGEQFF. DNA of the CDR3: TGTGCCAGCTCACCGGGACTAGCGGGAGAAGGTGAGCAGTTCTTC. The V call is TRBV18, the J call TRBJ2-1, with 14 positions matching TRBD2. Germline V gene sequence: CDR1 KGHSH, CDR2 LQKENI. V was pared by 3 bases and J by 9 bases, with 4 bases of the junction left unmatched. This CDR3 is built from 15 residues.

The chain is built from TRBV20-1 and TRBJ2-4; the D gene is possibly TRBD2 (5 bases). The CDR3 is 16 residues long. Germline V gene data show CDR1 as DFQATT and CDR2 as SNEGSKA (reference sequence). Trimming took 0 bases from V and 0 from J, leaving 12 bases between them. The CDR3 coding sequence is TGCAGTGCTAGAGATGAGGTAGCGCGAGCCAAAAACATTCAGTACTTC. Translation: CSARDEVARAKNIQYF.

The rearrangement uses TRBV28 and TRBJ2-5; 8 bases align to TRBD1. Germline V gene sequence: CDR1 MDHEN, CDR2 SYDVKM. Trimming at V came to 7 bases and at J to 14 bases, leaving 9 bases not matched to a gene. CDR3 length: 11 residues. The CDR3 spells CASKGPRGQYF. The CDR3 nucleotides are TGTGCCAGCAAGGGCCCCAGGGGGCAATACTTC.

This clonotype was seen at least ten times. V is TRBV3-1 and J is TRBJ2-7; D is ambiguous. The CDR3 totals 14 residues. V shed 1 base and J shed 0 bases, with 7 bases lying between them. CDR1 is LGHDT and CDR2 is YNNKEL in the germline V gene (reference sequence). The CDR3 spells CASSQAQSSYEQYF. DNA of the CDR3: TGTGCCAGCAGCCAAGCCCAAAGCTCCTACGAGCAGTACTTC.

The chain is built from TRBV6-5 and TRBJ2-7; 10 bases map to TRBD2. The CDR3 is made up of 16 amino acids. V lost 0 bases and J lost 2; bases outside the gene matches: 4. The germline V gene encodes CDR1 MNHEY and CDR2 SVGAGI. As DNA, the CDR3 is TGTGCCAGCAGTTACTCGAGACTAGCGGGCGCCTACGAGCAGTACTTC. It specifies CASSYSRLAGAYEQYF.

This chain joins TRBV5-1 and TRBJ1-1; D is perhaps TRBD1 (5 bases). V was clipped by 0 bases and J by 3 bases, with 12 bases between them. From germline, CDR1 is SGHRS and CDR2 YFSETQ. The CDR3 covers 15 residues. The CDR3 spells CASSLVILGDTEAFF. The CDR3 nucleotides read TGCGCCAGCAGCTTGGTTATTTTAGGGGACACTGAAGCTTTCTTT. The full variable domain, with the rest looked up from reference TRBV5-1 and TRBJ1-1, is KAGVTQTPRYLIKTRGQQVTLSCSPISGHRSVSWYQQTPGQGLQFLFEYFSETQRNKGNFPGRFSGRQFSNSRSEMNVSTLELGDSALYLCASSLVILGDTEAFFGQGTRLTVV.

This chain uses TRBV7-6 with TRBJ2-5; D possibly corresponds to TRBD2 (6 bases). CDR1 is SGHVS and CDR2 is FNYEAQ in the germline V gene. This CDR3 has 16 amino acids. V lost 1 base, J lost 5 bases, and 17 bases lay in between. The CDR3 sequence is CASSLVGGMRRETQYF. The CDR3 DNA is TGTGCCAGCAGCTTAGTGGGCGGGATGCGACGGGAGACCCAGTACTTC.

The chain has TRBV27 and TRBJ1-2; tentatively, D is TRBD1 (6 bases). The CDR3 runs to 11 residues. The V and J ends lost 8 bases and 5 bases respectively, with 9 bases between them. From germline, CDR1 is MNHEY and CDR2 SMNVEV (reference sequence). DNA for the CDR3: TGTGCCAGCGGAACAGGGTATGGCTACACCTTC. Protein sequence: CASGTGYGYTF.

The V and J genes are TRBV20-1 and TRBJ1-1; 7 bases agree with TRBD1. CDR3 length equals 13 residues. J lost 7 bases, V lost 6 bases, and 11 bases had no gene match. In germline, CDR1 is DFQATT, CDR2 SNEGSKA (reference sequence). The CDR3 reads CSARTGSHHEAFF. For the CDR3, the DNA is TGCAGTGCGCGGACAGGAAGTCACCATGAAGCTTTCTTT.

The chain employs TRBV29-1 and TRBJ2-5, with no clear D. Germline values: CDR1 SQVTM, CDR2 ANQGSEA. Trimming removed 8 bases at V and 11 bases at J, with 24 bases between. CDR3 length: 13 residues. The CDR3 region is CSIVERQDNEQYF. Written as DNA, the CDR3 is TGCAGCATTGTTGAGAGACAAGACAATGAGCAGTACTTC.

The chain carries TRBV6-5 and TRBJ2-7, with 10 bases fitting TRBD2. V lost 5 bases to trimming and J lost 3 bases; unmatched junction nucleotides: 7. The V gene's germline CDR1 is MNHEY and CDR2 SVGAGI. The CDR3 is 15 residues long. The CDR3 loop reads CASSPLAGHNYEQYF. CDR3 DNA: TGTGCCAGCAGTCCACTAGCGGGACACAACTACGAGCAGTACTTC.

Concerning this clonotype itself: Since no conserved phenylalanine or tryptophan closes the CDR3, a read error is the likely cause. The chain's CDR3 is CASSSSRAGEQFV. The CDR3 DNA sequence: TGTGCCAGCAGCTCCTCTAGAGCTGGTGAGCAGTTCGTC. The chain joins TRBV7-3 to TRBJ2-1, with D unresolved. V gave up 4 bases and J gave up 9 bases, with 13 bases separating them. The germline V gene has CDR1 SGHTA and CDR2 FQGTGA. The CDR3 runs 13 residues.

This chain uses TRBV27 with TRBJ1-2; 9 bases fit TRBD1. Germline CDR1 MNHEY, CDR2 SMNVEV (reference sequence). Unmatched junction bases numbered 5, after V lost 4 bases and J lost 8 bases. This CDR3 has 13 amino acids. The DNA of the CDR3 is TGTGCCAGCAGTTGGGGACAGGGACGCGGCTACACCTTC. As protein: CASSWGQGRGYTF.

The chain links TRBV12-3 or TRBV12-4 to TRBJ1-4, with TRBD1 identical over 7 bases. Trimming cost V 2 bases and J 0 bases; bases outside gene matches: 0. The CDR3 loop spans 15 amino acids. CDR3: CASSLQGATNEKLFF. The CDR3 DNA sequence: TGTGCCAGCAGTTTACAGGGGGCAACTAATGAAAAACTGTTTTTT.